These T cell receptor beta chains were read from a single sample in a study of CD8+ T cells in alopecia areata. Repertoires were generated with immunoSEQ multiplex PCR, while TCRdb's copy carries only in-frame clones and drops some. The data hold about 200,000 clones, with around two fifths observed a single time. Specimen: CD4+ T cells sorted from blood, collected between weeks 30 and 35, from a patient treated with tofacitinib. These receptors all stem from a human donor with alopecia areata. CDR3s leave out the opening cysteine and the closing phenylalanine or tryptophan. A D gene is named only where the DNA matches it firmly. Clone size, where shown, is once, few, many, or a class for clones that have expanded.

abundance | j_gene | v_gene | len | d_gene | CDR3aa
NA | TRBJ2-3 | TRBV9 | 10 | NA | ASSDYTDTQY
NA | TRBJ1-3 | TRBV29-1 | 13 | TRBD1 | SVKFQTGAGNTIY
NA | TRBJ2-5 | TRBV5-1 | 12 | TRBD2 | ASSLASGLETQY
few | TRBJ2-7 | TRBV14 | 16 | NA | ASSHPLCQRRGEYEQY
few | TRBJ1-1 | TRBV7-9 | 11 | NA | ASSTGQNTEAF
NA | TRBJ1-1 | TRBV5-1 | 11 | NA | ASSLEVGAEAF
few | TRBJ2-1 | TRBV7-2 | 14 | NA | ASSSPGLSLYNEQF
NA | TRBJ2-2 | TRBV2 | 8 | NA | ASRLRELF
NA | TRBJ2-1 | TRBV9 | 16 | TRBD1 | ASSVVGARDRTYNEQF
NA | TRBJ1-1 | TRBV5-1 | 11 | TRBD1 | ASSSGGATEAF
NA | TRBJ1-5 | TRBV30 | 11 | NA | AWSSGSNQPQH
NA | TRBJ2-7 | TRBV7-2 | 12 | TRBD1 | ASSLTGVVGEQY
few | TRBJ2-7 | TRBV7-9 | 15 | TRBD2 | ASSPKLTSGRSYEQY
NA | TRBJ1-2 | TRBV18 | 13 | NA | ASSPPSGYGYGYT
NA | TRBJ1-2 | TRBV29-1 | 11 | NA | SAEDRANYGYT
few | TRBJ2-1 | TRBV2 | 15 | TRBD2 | ASFDPGLAGGHNEQF
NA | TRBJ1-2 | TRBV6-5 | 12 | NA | ASSPGNSHYGYT
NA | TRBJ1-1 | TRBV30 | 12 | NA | AWSVQAINTEAF
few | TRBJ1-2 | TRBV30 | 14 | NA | AWSASTAGGGYGYT
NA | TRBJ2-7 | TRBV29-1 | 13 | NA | SVEVGRRLNYEQY
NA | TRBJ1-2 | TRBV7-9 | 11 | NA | ASSLIQGNGYT
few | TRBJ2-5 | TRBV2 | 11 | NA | ASSGARQETQY
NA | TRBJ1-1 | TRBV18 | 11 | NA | ASSPPSGAEAF
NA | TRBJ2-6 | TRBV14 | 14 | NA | ASSQELFSGANVLT
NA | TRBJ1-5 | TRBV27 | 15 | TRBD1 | ASSPTATGGAGQPQH
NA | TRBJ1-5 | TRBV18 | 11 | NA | ASSPGGLQPQH
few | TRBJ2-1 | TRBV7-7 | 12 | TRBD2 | ASSLAGAPNEQF
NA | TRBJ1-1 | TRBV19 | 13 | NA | ASSHWGGTNAEAF
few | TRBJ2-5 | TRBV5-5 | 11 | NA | ASRESHQETQY
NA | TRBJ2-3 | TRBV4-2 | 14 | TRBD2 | ASSQSGTKGTDTQY
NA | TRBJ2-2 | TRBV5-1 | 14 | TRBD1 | ASSLATGADTGELF
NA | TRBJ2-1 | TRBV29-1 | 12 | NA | SVSQEGHLNEQF
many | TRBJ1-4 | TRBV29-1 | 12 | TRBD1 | SVVPGQGNEKLF
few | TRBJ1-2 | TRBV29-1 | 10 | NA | SSERTVDGYT
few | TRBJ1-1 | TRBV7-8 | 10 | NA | ASRGGGAEAF
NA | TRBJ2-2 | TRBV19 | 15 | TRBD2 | ASSAPSVAGGTGELF
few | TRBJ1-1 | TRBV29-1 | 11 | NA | SVDLTAYTEAF
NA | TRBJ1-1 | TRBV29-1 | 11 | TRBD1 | SVAWDRGTEAF
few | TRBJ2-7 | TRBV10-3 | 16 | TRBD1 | AISESGTGGSSSYEQY
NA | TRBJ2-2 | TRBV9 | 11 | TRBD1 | ASGTGTTGELF
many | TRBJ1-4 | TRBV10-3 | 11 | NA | AIRGGPGEKLF
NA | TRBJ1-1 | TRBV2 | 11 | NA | ATFLGRVSEAF
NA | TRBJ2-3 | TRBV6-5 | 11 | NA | ASRYPGSDTQY
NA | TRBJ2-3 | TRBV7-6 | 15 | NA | ASSPPSQGWSPDTQY
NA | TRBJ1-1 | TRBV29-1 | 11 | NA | SVVTLLSAEAF
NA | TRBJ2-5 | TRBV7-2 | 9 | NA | AVRSQETQY
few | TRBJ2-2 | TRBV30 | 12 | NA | AWSVRTSTGELF
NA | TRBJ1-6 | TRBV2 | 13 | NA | ASSENGDSNSPLH
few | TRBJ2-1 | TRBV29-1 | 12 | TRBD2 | SVSGTSGSYEQF
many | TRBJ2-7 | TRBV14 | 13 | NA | ASSQPGRSAYEQY
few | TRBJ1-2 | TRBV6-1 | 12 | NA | ASSEGQFLYGYT
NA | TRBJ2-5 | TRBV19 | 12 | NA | ASSGFGVRGTQY
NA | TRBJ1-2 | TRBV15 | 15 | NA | ATSRDFGDGPRHGYT
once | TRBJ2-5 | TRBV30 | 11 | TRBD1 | AWMTGVKETQY
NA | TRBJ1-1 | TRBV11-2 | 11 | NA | ASSLDKADLFF